The clone carrying this T cell receptor beta chain has at least ten counts. The antigen is unknown. The data were obtained in a study of Graves' ophthalmopathy and Graves' hyperthyroidism. Study-level findings and limits: Most expanded clonotypes in thyroid above 0.001 frequency also showed up in blood.

The stable label applied to hyperthyroidism with no ophthalmopathy within 18 months of follow-up. PBMCs stemmed from over 8 ml of fresh peripheral blood. CDR3 size: 12 residues. V lost 8 bases to trimming and J lost 2 bases, with 9 bases between them. CDR1 is LNHDA and CDR2 is SQIVND in the germline V gene (reference sequence). RNA transcripts provided the template for amplifying TCR beta CDR3 regions. RT-PCR in the first round used HTBI primers; a second-round multiplex PCR followed. TCRdb re-analysed the multiplex PCR reads in MiXCR, keeping a single row per CDR3 protein. This table holds some 350,000 distinct CDR3 sequences, about 18% found once.

The chain is built from TRBV19 and TRBJ1-2; weak D call: TRBD1 (5 bases). The receptor comes from an adult woman with stable Graves' hyperthyroidism. Specimen: peripheral blood. For the CDR3, the DNA is TGTGCCAGTCAGGAGGGGAACTATGGCTACACCTTC. This codes for CASQEGNYGYTF.